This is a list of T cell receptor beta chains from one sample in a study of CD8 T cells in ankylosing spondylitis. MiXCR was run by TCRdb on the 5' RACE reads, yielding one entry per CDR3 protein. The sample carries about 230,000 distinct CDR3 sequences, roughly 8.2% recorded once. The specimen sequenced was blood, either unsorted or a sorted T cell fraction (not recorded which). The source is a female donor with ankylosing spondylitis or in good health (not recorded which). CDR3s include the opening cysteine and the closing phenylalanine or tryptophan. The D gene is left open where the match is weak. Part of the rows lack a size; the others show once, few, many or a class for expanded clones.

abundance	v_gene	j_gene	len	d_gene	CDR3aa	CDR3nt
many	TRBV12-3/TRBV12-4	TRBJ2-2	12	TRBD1	CASSTGGRELFF	TGTGCCAGCAGTACAGGGGGCCGGGAGCTGTTTTTT
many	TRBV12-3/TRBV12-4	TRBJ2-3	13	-	CASSPLRTDTQYF	TGTGCCAGCAGCCCATTGAGAACAGATACGCAGTATTTT
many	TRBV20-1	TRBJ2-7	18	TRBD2	CSAYAGTSGFYSSYEQYF	TGCAGTGCCTACGCCGGGACTAGCGGGTTTTACAGCTCCTACGAGCAGTACTTC
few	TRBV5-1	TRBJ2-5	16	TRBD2	CASSLQKAGVEETQYF	TGCGCCAGCAGCTTGCAGAAAGCGGGAGTCGAGGAGACCCAGTACTTC
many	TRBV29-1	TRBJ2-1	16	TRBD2	CSVDGTSGRGANEQFF	TGCAGCGTGGACGGGACTAGCGGGAGAGGGGCAAATGAGCAGTTCTTC
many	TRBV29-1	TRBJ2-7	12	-	CSAQGQGYEQYF	TGCAGCGCCCAAGGGCAGGGCTACGAGCAGTACTTC
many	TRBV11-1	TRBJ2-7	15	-	CASSPRYPLSYEQYF	TGTGCCAGCAGCCCCCGGTATCCCCTCTCCTACGAGCAGTACTTC
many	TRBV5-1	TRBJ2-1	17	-	CASRHFPPRSSYNEQFF	TGCGCCAGCAGGCACTTTCCGCCGAGGAGCTCCTACAATGAGCAGTTCTTC
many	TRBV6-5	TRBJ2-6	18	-	CASSYPRGPNSGANVLTF	TGTGCCAGCAGTTACCCCCGGGGCCCGAACTCTGGGGCCAACGTCCTGACTTTC
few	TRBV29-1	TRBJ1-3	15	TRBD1	CSVELIGTGANTIYF	TGCAGCGTTGAACTTATTGGGACAGGGGCGAACACCATATATTTT
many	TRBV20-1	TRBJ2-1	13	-	CSARRSELDEQFF	TGCAGTGCCCGGAGGTCGGAGCTCGATGAGCAGTTCTTC
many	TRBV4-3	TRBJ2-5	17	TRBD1	CASSQAAEAGGRETQYF	TGCGCCAGCAGCCAAGCCGCCGAGGCAGGGGGACGCGAGACCCAGTACTTC
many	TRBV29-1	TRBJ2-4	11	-	CSARGINIQYF	TGCAGCGCACGGGGTATAAACATTCAGTACTTC
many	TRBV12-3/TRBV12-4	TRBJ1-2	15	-	CASSSIGRGYYGYTF	TGTGCCAGCAGTTCGATCGGACGGGGATACTATGGCTACACCTTC
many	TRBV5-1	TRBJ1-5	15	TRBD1	CASSFQGGSNQPQHF	TGCGCCAGCAGCTTTCAGGGGGGGAGCAATCAGCCCCAGCATTTT
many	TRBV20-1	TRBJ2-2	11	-	CSAKTKGELFF	TGCAGTGCCAAGACCAAGGGGGAGCTGTTTTTT
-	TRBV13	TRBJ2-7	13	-	CASSSGISHEQYF	TGTGCCAGCAGTTCCGGGATCTCCCACGAGCAGTACTTC
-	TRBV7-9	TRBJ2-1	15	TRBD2	CASSRTSGRYNEQFF	TGTGCCAGCAGCCGGACTAGCGGGAGGTACAATGAGCAGTTCTTC
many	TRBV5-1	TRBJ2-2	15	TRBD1	CASSLGTGNTGELFF	TGCGCCAGCAGCTTGGGGACAGGGAACACCGGGGAGCTGTTTTTT
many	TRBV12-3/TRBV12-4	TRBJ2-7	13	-	CASSFQGGYEQYF	TGTGCCAGCAGTTTTCAAGGGGGCTACGAGCAGTACTTC
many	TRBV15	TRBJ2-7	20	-	CATSRDQGRLEPPSSYEQYF	TGTGCCACCAGCAGAGATCAGGGACGCCTTGAACCGCCGTCATCCTACGAGCAGTACTTC
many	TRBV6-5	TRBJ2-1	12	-	CASSSEANEQFF	TGTGCCAGCAGTTCGGAGGCAAATGAGCAGTTCTTC
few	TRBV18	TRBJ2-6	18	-	CASSPPAYDLAGANVLTF	TGTGCCAGCTCACCACCTGCCTACGACCTAGCTGGGGCCAACGTCCTGACTTTC
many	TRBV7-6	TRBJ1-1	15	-	CASSAILGPNTEAFF	TGTGCCAGCAGCGCCATACTGGGACCGAACACTGAAGCTTTCTTT